The entry below describes one T cell receptor (beta chain). Profiling relied on immunoSEQ multiplex PCR, and the TCRdb table lists in-frame clones only, not all of them. The top ten clones hold more than 2.5% of a sample with tens of thousands of clones, roughly nine tenths of them seen once. This sample stems from a study of T cell changes during pregnancy in multiple sclerosis. CDR3 length: 15 amino acids. V gave up 5 bases and J gave up 3 bases; unmatched junction bases: 7. Germline CDR1 is MNHNS and CDR2 is SASEGT. The TCR comes from a female donor in good health, enrolled as a control in a pregnancy study. The sample in question was peripheral blood, obtained in the first trimester of pregnancy. The chain is built from TRBV6-1 and TRBJ1-5; the match to TRBD1 covers 7 bases. CDR3 region: CASSPGQVPNQPQHF. CDR3 DNA sequence: TGTGCCAGCAGTCCTGGACAGGTCCCCAATCAGCCCCAGCATTTT.